This section outlines one T cell receptor beta chain sequence together with its context. What this receptor recognizes is not known. No base qualities exist here, and no much larger clone lies one base off it. What the treatment or condition label conveys for this sample: about 20 received Ad26.COV2.S at low or high dose, single or two shots; roughly 5 received placebo; per-sample allocation not given. Repertoires of vaccine and placebo recipients were sequenced from samples collected on day 63 after the first injection. In Cohort 1b, roughly 25 adults aged 18-55 years were enrolled at a single site in Boston, USA, between 29 July and 7 August 2020. As a vaccine, Ad26.COV2.S was a replication-incompetent adenovirus type 26 vector that expressed a prefusion-stabilized SARS-CoV-2 spike protein derived from the original Wuhan strain. The source of the sample is a study of Ad26.COV2.S vaccination and SARS-CoV-2 variants (dated by TCRdb to the early 2020s). In terms of the full investigation: Vaccine-arm donors came from COV1001, a multicentre, randomized, double-blind, placebo-controlled phase I-IIa trial of Ad26.COV2.S in healthy adults. TCRbeta repertoire sequencing was used to assess the specificity and breadth of SARS-CoV-2-reactive T cell receptors after Ad26.COV2.S vaccination. Ad26.COV2.S was administered intramuscularly at 5 x 10^10 or 1 x 10^11 viral particles, either as a single shot or as two shots given 56 days apart. Trial participants were randomized into five groups of five: low-dose or high-dose Ad26.COV2.S given once or twice, or placebo on both occasions. Throughout the experiments and outcome assessment, investigators stayed blinded to trial group allocation. A total of roughly 32 samples were included in the TCR-sequenced set, comprising around 20 Ad26.COV2.S vaccine recipients, 5 placebo recipients and 8 SARS-CoV-2 convalescent individuals. On the study overall, not on this receptor specifically: The study was not powered to compare responses between vaccine doses or regimens. Substantial breadth of spike-specific CD8+ and CD4+ T cell responses was reported after vaccination. Non-spike TCR breadth was comparable between vaccine and placebo recipients, consistent with the vaccine containing only spike. According to the authors, total T cell responses may have been underestimated by the TCR breadth and depth analyses. Higher spike-specific TCR breadth was observed in Ad26.COV2.S recipients than in placebo recipients (P = 0.0014).

The immunoSEQ Assay was used to sequence TCRbeta CDR3 regions. After extraction, genomic DNA underwent amplification by bias-controlled multiplex PCR, followed by high-throughput sequencing. The authors processed their data as follows. Collapsing and filtering of sequences were performed to quantify the absolute abundance of each unique TCRbeta CDR3 region. T cell fraction was estimated by normalizing TCRbeta template counts to usable DNA, which was measured by amplifying reference genes present in all nucleated cells. Repertoire TCRs were annotated as SARS-CoV-2-specific when V gene, CDR3 amino acid sequence and J gene were exactly matched to a known reactive TCR set. The reference SARS-CoV-2 TCR set came from MIRA and was filtered for enrichment in COVID-19-positive ImmuneCODE repertoires, removing public or cross-reactive TCRs. Based on the MIRA antigens, annotated TCRs were further analysed at the level of specific ORF or position within ORF. Breadth was defined as the number of annotated unique rearrangements divided by the total number of unique productive rearrangements, and depth was defined as the summed frequency of the annotated unique rearrangements. Two-sided Wilcoxon rank-sum tests were applied when comparing TCR breadth between groups. TCRdb's version of the immuneACCESS table is confined to in-frame rearrangements and falls short of the full clone set. An unresolved V gene accounts for under half of the shortfall where checked; the remainder is of unknown origin. The V and J calls and clone size were taken over from that table, and D and trimming were inferred from the DNA. This sample gives around 340,000 clones in total; around 90% of them show up just once. The top ten clones comprise around 6.6% of the sample.

CDR1 and CDR2, per the germline V gene, are LGHNA and YNFKEQ. At the junction V is shortened by 3 bases and J by 2 bases; bases outside the gene matches: 7. From the cysteine up to the phenylalanine, the CDR3 has a length of 15 residues. Of the read, only the CDR3 DNA is kept; its 45 bases are in frame from base 1. The source of this sequence is a person between 18 and 59 years old who received the Ad26.COV2.S COVID-19 vaccine or a placebo. The chain is encoded by TRBV4-2 joined to TRBJ2-7, with 7 bases in between that match TRBD2. The sequencing used peripheral blood, collected in a trial of Ad26.COV2.S vaccine versus placebo. The DNA reads as follows: TGTGCCAGCAGCCAGCGAGGGGAGGGCCCCTACGAGCAGTACTTC. Translated, it gives CASSQRGEGPYEQYF.